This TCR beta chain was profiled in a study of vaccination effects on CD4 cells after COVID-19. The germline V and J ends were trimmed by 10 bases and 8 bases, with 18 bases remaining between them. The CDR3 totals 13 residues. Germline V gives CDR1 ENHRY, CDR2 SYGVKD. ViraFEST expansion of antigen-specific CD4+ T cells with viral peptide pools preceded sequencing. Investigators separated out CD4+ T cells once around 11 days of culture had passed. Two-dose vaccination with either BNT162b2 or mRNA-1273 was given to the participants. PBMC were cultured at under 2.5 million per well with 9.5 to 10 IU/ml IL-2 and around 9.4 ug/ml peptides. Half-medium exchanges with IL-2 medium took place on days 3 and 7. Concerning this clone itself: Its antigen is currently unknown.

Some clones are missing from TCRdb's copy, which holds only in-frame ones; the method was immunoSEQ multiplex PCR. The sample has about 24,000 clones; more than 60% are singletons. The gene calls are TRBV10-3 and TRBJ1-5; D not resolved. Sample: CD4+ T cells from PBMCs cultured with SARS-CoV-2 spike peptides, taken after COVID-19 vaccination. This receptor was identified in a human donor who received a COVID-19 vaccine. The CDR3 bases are TGTGCCACTGGAAGGCCCCAGGAGGAGCCCCAGCATTTT. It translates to CATGRPQEEPQHF.